This is a list of T cell receptor beta chains from one sample in a study of blood T cell repertoires in COVID-19. Profiled with immunoSEQ multiplex PCR; TCRdb holds only in-frame clones, not every one. The table has 250,000 to 300,000 clones, about four fifths seen once. Sequencing was done on a sample of peripheral blood. These receptors all come from a woman aged 55-75 years with active or convalescent COVID-19. Each CDR3 is given with its conserved first and last residue. A D gene is named only where the DNA matches it firmly. The size of a clone is reported for some rows only, either as once, few or many, or as a class for expanded clones.

>TRBD2|TRBV2|TRBJ2-5|few
CASKGTSGEETQYF
TGTGCCAGCAAAGGGACTAGCGGGGAGGAGACCCAGTACTTC
>NA|TRBV5-4|TRBJ1-3|NA
CASSPGQGGWGSSGNTIYF
TGTGCCAGCAGCCCCGGGCAGGGTGGGTGGGGTTCCTCTGGAAACACCATATATTTT
>NA|TRBV3-1/TRBV3-2|TRBJ2-6|NA
CASSPRAGASSGANVLTF
TGTGCCAGCAGCCCCCGGGCGGGGGCCTCCTCTGGGGCCAACGTCCTGACTTTC
>TRBD1|TRBV28|TRBJ2-2|NA
CASRRQGAGELFF
TGTGCCAGCAGACGACAGGGGGCCGGGGAGCTGTTTTTT
>TRBD2|TRBV7-2|TRBJ2-1|NA
CASSLAASGGGSYNEQFF
TGTGCCAGCAGCTTAGCGGCTAGCGGGGGGGGCTCCTACAATGAGCAGTTCTTC
>NA|TRBV4-3|TRBJ1-2|NA
CASSQVFGANPSNYGYTF
TGCGCCAGCAGCCAAGTCTTCGGAGCGAACCCTTCTAACTATGGCTACACCTTC
>NA|TRBV29-1|TRBJ1-2|NA
CSVRGGETYNYGYTF
TGCAGCGTTCGGGGGGGCGAAACCTATAACTATGGCTACACCTTC
>NA|TRBV29-1|TRBJ1-4|NA
CSVEGREREKLFF
TGCAGCGTTGAAGGGAGGGAGAGGGAAAAACTGTTTTTT
>NA|TRBV7-9|TRBJ1-2|NA
CASSLRGSSNYGYTF
TGTGCCAGCAGCCTCCGGGGGAGTTCTAACTATGGCTACACCTTC
>TRBD2|TRBV20-1|TRBJ2-1|few
CSCGGNNEQFF
TGCAGTTGCGGGGGGAACAATGAGCAGTTCTTC
>TRBD1|TRBV10-3|TRBJ1-6|NA
CAIRDRDSPLHF
TGTGCCATCAGAGACAGGGATTCACCCCTCCACTTT
>NA|TRBV12-5|TRBJ1-1|NA
CASGLESVTEAFF
TGTGCTAGTGGTTTGGAGTCAGTCACTGAAGCTTTCTTT
>TRBD1|TRBV10-1|TRBJ2-7|NA
CASSESGTGTYEQYF
TGCGCCAGCAGTGAGTCCGGGACAGGGACCTACGAGCAGTACTTC
>TRBD1|TRBV6-2/TRBV6-3|TRBJ1-2|NA
CASSRTGTGTFDYGYTF
TGTGCCAGCAGCCGAACCGGGACAGGGACATTCGACTATGGCTACACCTTC
>NA|TRBV10-3|TRBJ1-1|NA
CAIRDTVTEAFF
TGTGCCATCAGGGACACTGTCACTGAAGCTTTCTTT
>TRBD1|TRBV4-3|TRBJ1-1|NA
CASSHETGGTEAFF
TGCGCCAGCAGCCATGAAACAGGGGGCACTGAAGCTTTCTTT
>NA|TRBV18|TRBJ1-2|NA
CASSPLGEANYGYTF
TGTGCCAGCTCACCGCTTGGGGAGGCAAACTATGGCTACACCTTC
>TRBD1|TRBV5-1|TRBJ2-7|NA
CASSTGTGPYEQYF
TGCGCCAGCAGCACAGGGACAGGACCCTACGAGCAGTACTTC
>NA|TRBV30|TRBJ1-6|NA
CAWAPGGVRSPLHF
TGTGCCTGGGCCCCAGGAGGGGTCCGATCACCCCTCCACTTT
>TRBD2|TRBV27|TRBJ2-1|NA
CASSLTSGGYNEQFF
TGTGCCAGCAGCCTAACTAGCGGGGGTTACAATGAGCAGTTCTTC
>NA|TRBV25-1|TRBJ2-1|NA
CASSDDKHNEQFF
TGTGCCAGCAGTGACGACAAACACAATGAGCAGTTCTTC
>TRBD1|TRBV6-5|TRBJ1-4|NA
CASSSLTGGLREKLFF
TGTGCCAGCAGTTCGCTAACAGGGGGCTTACGGGAAAAACTGTTTTTT
>TRBD1|TRBV5-8|TRBJ1-1|NA
CASSSARDRPTEAFF
TGTGCCAGCAGCTCTGCCCGGGACAGGCCCACTGAAGCTTTCTTT
>TRBD2|TRBV7-7|TRBJ2-3|NA
CASSLAGLKTDTQYF
TGTGCTAGCAGCTTAGCGGGACTGAAGACAGATACGCAGTATTTT
>TRBD1|TRBV2|TRBJ1-2|NA
CASTEGAPLGYGYTF
TGTGCCAGCACCGAGGGGGCCCCACTGGGCTATGGCTACACCTTC
>NA|TRBV20-1|TRBJ1-2|NA
CSASRGTHTF
TGCAGTGCTAGTAGGGGGACCCACACCTTC
>TRBD1|TRBV5-1|TRBJ1-5|NA
CASSLEGRGNQPQHF
TGCGCCAGCAGCTTGGAGGGCAGGGGGAATCAGCCCCAGCATTTT